This T cell receptor beta chain was captured in a study of OX40 agonist ivuxolimab in advanced cancers. Study-wide context: Patients received ivuxolimab, an intravenous treatment, every 2 weeks at 0.01 to 10 mg/kg. Hepatocellular carcinoma, melanoma, renal cell or head and neck cancer was diagnosed in the dose-escalation patients. General study findings and limits: CD4+ T cells averaged fewer expanded clones than CD8+ T cells.

Profiled with immunoSEQ multiplex PCR; TCRdb holds only in-frame clones, not every one. The table shows about 93,000 clones, with 92% occurring only once. There are 13 residues in the CDR3. V lost 5 bases to trimming and J lost 8 bases, with 10 bases between them. Germline values: CDR1 LNHDA, CDR2 SQIVND (reference sequence). For this clone: Its target is not known.

The chain couples TRBV19 to TRBJ1-6; possibly TRBD1 for D (5 bases). The sample consisted of CD4+ or CD8+ T cells sorted from blood, taken in a trial of the OX40 agonist ivuxolimab. The clonotype comes from an adult with an advanced solid tumor such as melanoma, head and neck, liver or kidney cancer. The CDR3 protein is CASSPRGDSPLHF. The CDR3 bases are TGTGCCAGTAGTCCACGGGGCGATTCACCCCTCCACTTT.